Shown below are 27 T cell receptor beta chains from a single sample sequenced in a study of T cell changes during pregnancy in multiple sclerosis. TCRdb's copy holds only in-frame clones and misses some; the assay was immunoSEQ multiplex PCR. The table shows 100,000 to 140,000 clones, with around 93% occurring only once. Sequenced here: peripheral blood, sampled in the third trimester of pregnancy. Receptors were obtained from a female donor in good health, enrolled as a control in a pregnancy study.

As DNA, the CDR3 is TGTGCCAGCAGCGCGACAGGGGGTAATTCACCCCTCCACTTT. Translated: CASSATGGNSPLHF. The V and J genes are TRBV9 and TRBJ1-6, with 9 bases aligning to TRBD1. Germline loops: CDR1 SGDLS, CDR2 YYNGEE. The junction had 1 base not matched to a gene; V was cut back by 3 bases and J by 6 bases. The CDR3 has 14 amino acids.

V usage is TRBV30 and J usage is TRBJ2-5; TRBD2 agrees at 13 bases. With 0 bases clipped from V and 0 bases from J, the junction kept 4 bases outside the gene matches. Germline CDR1 reads GTSNPN; CDR2 reads SVGIG (reference sequence). The CDR3 is 17 amino acids. The DNA of the CDR3 is TGTGCCTGGAGTGTACTAGCGGGGGGGCAGTACCAAGAGACCCAGTACTTC. Its protein is CAWSVLAGGQYQETQYF. Filled out from reference TRBV30 and TRBJ2-5, the complete variable domain reads SQTIHQWPATLVQPVGSPLSLECTVEGTSNPNLYWYRQAAGRGLQLLFYSVGIGQISSEVPQNLSASRPQDRQFILSSKKLLLSDSGFYLCAWSVLAGGQYQETQYFGPGTRLLVL.

The chain employs TRBV7-3 and TRBJ2-6; weak D call: TRBD2 (6 bases). Germline values: CDR1 SGHTA, CDR2 FQGTGA. This CDR3 comprises 15 residues. V was pared by 5 bases and J by 3 bases, with 11 bases between. This chain's CDR3 is CASSDGGSGANVLTF. CDR3 sequence (DNA): TGTGCCAGCAGCGACGGGGGAAGTGGGGCCAACGTCCTGACTTTC.

J is TRBJ2-7 and V is TRBV19, with D perhaps matching TRBD1 (5 bases). Trimming shortened V by 3 bases and J by 3 bases, and 15 bases separated the two germline ends. This CDR3 comprises 15 residues. Germline values: CDR1 LNHDA, CDR2 SQIVND (reference sequence). CDR3 coding DNA: TGTGCCAGTAGTATCGTTTCAGGGTACGACTACGAGCAGTACTTC. The encoded protein is CASSIVSGYDYEQYF.

The CDR3 DNA follows: TGTGCCAGCAGCTTATCCTCAGGGGCGGATCAGCCCCAGCATTTT. It codes for CASSLSSGADQPQHF. The chain combines TRBV7-2 with TRBJ1-5, with D perhaps TRBD1 (6 bases). The CDR3 spans 15 residues. Trimming removed 2 bases from V and 5 bases from J, with 13 bases in between. Germline CDR1 reads SGHTA; CDR2 reads FQGNSA.

V is TRBV6-5 and J is TRBJ1-2, with unresolved D. Trimming pared 7 bases from V and 4 bases from J, leaving 13 bases between. The CDR3 has 13 residues. Germline V gene data show CDR1 as MNHEY and CDR2 as SVGAGI. DNA of the CDR3: TGTGCCAGCATGATGAGGGAGAGCTATGGCTACACCTTC. Amino acid sequence: CASMMRESYGYTF.

The CDR3 loop reads CASGGQANQPQHF. The CDR3 bases are TGTGCCAGTGGGGGACAGGCCAATCAGCCCCAGCATTTT. The chain carries TRBV2 and TRBJ1-5; 8 bases map to TRBD1. The germline V gene encodes CDR1 SNHLY and CDR2 FYNNEI. CDR3 length equals 13 residues. V trimming: 9 bases; J trimming: 3 bases; junction bases outside the gene matches: 4. The full variable domain, completed using reference TRBV2 and TRBJ1-5, is EPEVTQTPSHQVTQMGQEVILRCVPISNHLYFYWYRQILGQKVEFLVSFYNNEISEKSEIFDDQFSVERPDGSNFTLKIRSTKLEDSAMYFCASGGQANQPQHFGDGTRLSIL.

The chain links TRBV19 to TRBJ1-1, with D unclear. Germline V gives CDR1 LNHDA, CDR2 SQIVND (reference sequence). This CDR3 comprises 12 residues. V was trimmed by 3 bases and J by 5 bases, leaving 7 bases between them. DNA of the CDR3: TGTGCCAGTAGTATTCTCGGGACTGAAGCTTTCTTT. It specifies CASSILGTEAFF.

J is TRBJ1-1 and V is TRBV6-5, with D possibly being TRBD1 (5 bases). Deletions cut 6 bases from V and 0 bases from J, with 8 bases between. The germline V gene has CDR1 MNHEY and CDR2 SVGAGI. This CDR3 spans 13 amino acids. The CDR3 sequence is CASRQVMNTEAFF. The DNA for the CDR3 is TGTGCCAGCAGACAGGTCATGAACACTGAAGCTTTCTTT.

About this clone itself: The junction differs from germline at one of its ends, possibly a read error. The chain couples TRBV11-1 to TRBJ1-1; TRBD1 agrees at 7 bases. The CDR3 runs 12 residues. Germline CDR1 and CDR2: SGHAT and FQDESV (reference sequence). CDR3 region: CASSLGGTEVFF. For the CDR3, the DNA is TGTGCCAGCAGCTTAGGGGGGACAGAAGTTTTCTTT.

The J gene is TRBJ1-4, the V gene TRBV19; 7 positions agree with TRBD1. The germline V gene has CDR1 LNHDA and CDR2 SQIVND (reference sequence). This CDR3 spans 14 amino acids. V gave up 6 bases and J gave up 1 base; unmatched junction bases: 2. CDR3 sequence: CASRNRGTNEKLFF. DNA for the CDR3: TGTGCCAGTAGAAACAGGGGAACTAATGAAAAACTGTTTTTT. Variable domain in full (rest from reference TRBV19 and TRBJ1-4): DGGITQSPKYLFRKEGQNVTLSCEQNLNHDAMYWYRQDPGQGLRLIYYSQIVNDFQKGDIAEGYSVSREKKESFPLTVTSAQKNPTAFYLCASRNRGTNEKLFFGSGTQLSVL.

The chain recombines TRBV9 with TRBJ1-2, with no clear D. This CDR3 contains 10 residues. Germline CDR1 is SGDLS and CDR2 is YYNGEE. The V end was cut by 3 bases, the J end by 8 bases, with 5 bases between. CDR3 coding DNA: TGTGCCAGCAGCGGGGCCGGCTACACCTTC. Translated: CASSGAGYTF. Full variable domain (outside the CDR3, taken from reference TRBV9 and TRBJ1-2): DSGVTQTPKHLITATGQRVTLRCSPRSGDLSVYWYQQSLDQGLQFLIQYYNGEERAKGNILERFSAQQFPDLHSELNLSSLELGDSALYFCASSGAGYTFGSGTRLTVV.

This clone was recorded only once. The rearrangement links TRBV4-3 to TRBJ2-3; 8 positions match TRBD1. The CDR3 has 17 amino acids. The germline gives CDR1 LGHNA, CDR2 YSLEER. The J segment lost 2 bases and the V segment lost 4 bases, leaving 11 bases of the junction unmatched. CDR3 nucleotides: TGCGCCAGCAGCCGAGGACCGACAGGGGACCTCACAGATACGCAGTATTTT. This codes for CASSRGPTGDLTDTQYF.

The chain links TRBV2 to TRBJ1-1; D unresolved. Germline CDR1 is SNHLY and CDR2 is FYNNEI. V was trimmed by 4 bases and J by 1 base, leaving 4 bases between them. The CDR3 loop spans 12 amino acids. CDR3 protein: CASSARNTEAFF. CDR3 in DNA: TGTGCCAGCAGTGCCAGGAACACTGAAGCTTTCTTT.

The gene calls are TRBV6-1 and TRBJ1-3; D may be TRBD1 (5 bases). Germline loops: CDR1 MNHNS, CDR2 SASEGT. This CDR3 comprises 12 residues. V lost 8 bases, J lost 0 bases, and 5 bases lay in between. The CDR3 sequence: CASDSSGNTIYF. Here the CDR3 DNA reads TGTGCCAGCGACAGCTCTGGAAACACCATATATTTT.

This chain uses TRBV7-2 with TRBJ2-3; 8 bases agree with TRBD2. This CDR3 spans 14 amino acids. With V trimmed by 9 bases and J by 0 bases, 5 bases remained unmatched. Germline V gives CDR1 SGHTA, CDR2 FQGNSA. For the CDR3, the DNA is TGTGCCAGTTTAGCGGGGCATAGCACAGATACGCAGTATTTT. Translation gives CASLAGHSTDTQYF.

The J gene is TRBJ1-2, the V gene TRBV5-1; 9 nucleotides align to TRBD1. Germline assignment: CDR1 SGHRS and CDR2 YFSETQ. Trimming removed 2 bases from V and 8 bases from J; junction bases left unmatched: 4. The CDR3 is 13 residues long. CDR3 sequence: CASSLRDRAGYTF. CDR3 bases: TGCGCCAGCAGCTTAAGGGACAGGGCGGGCTACACCTTC.

The chain carries TRBV30 and TRBJ2-7; the match to TRBD2 covers 7 bases. The CDR3 loop spans 13 amino acids. Germline CDR1 GTSNPN, CDR2 SVGIG (reference sequence). After removal of 2 bases from V and 3 bases from J, the junction contained 4 bases not matched to a gene. CDR3 in DNA: TGTGCCTGGAGTACCGCTAGCGGCTACGAGCAGTACTTC. Translating it yields CAWSTASGYEQYF.

J is TRBJ2-3 and V is TRBV7-9, with a possible D match to TRBD2 (5 bases). The germline gives CDR1 SEHNR, CDR2 FQNEAQ (reference sequence). V was pared by 8 bases and J by 1 base, with 16 bases between. The CDR3 consists of 15 residues. The CDR3 sequence is CASPYGDHGTDTQYF. The CDR3 DNA sequence: TGTGCCAGCCCCTACGGGGATCATGGCACAGATACGCAGTATTTT. The whole variable domain, filled in from reference TRBV7-9 and TRBJ2-3, reads DTGVSQNPRHKITKRGQNVTFRCDPISEHNRLYWYRQTLGQGPEFLTYFQNEAQLEKSRLLSDRFSAERPKGSFSTLEIQRTEQGDSAMYLCASPYGDHGTDTQYFGPGTRLTVL.

This chain joins TRBV11-3 and TRBJ2-5; 10 bases are shared with TRBD2. Trimming took 9 bases from V and 0 from J; bases not matched to a gene: 10. The V gene's germline CDR1 is SGHNT and CDR2 YENEEA. This CDR3 spans 16 amino acids. CDR3 in DNA: TGTGCCAGACAAGGGGCGACTAGCGGGTACCAAGAGACCCAGTACTTC. As protein: CARQGATSGYQETQYF.

This chain connects TRBV5-6 to TRBJ1-5; no reliable D call. CDR1 and CDR2 from the germline V gene are SGHDT and YYEEEE. The CDR3 is 13 residues long. Trimming removed 4 bases at V and 7 bases at J, with 12 bases between. The CDR3 DNA reads TGTGCCAGCAGCCCCCCCGGCGGGCAGCCCCAGCATTTT. Protein: CASSPPGGQPQHF. Variable domain in full (rest from reference TRBV5-6 and TRBJ1-5): DAGVTQSPTHLIKTRGQQVTLRCSPKSGHDTVSWYQQALGQGPQFIFQYYEEEERQRGNFPDRFSGHQFPNYSSELNVNALLLGDSALYLCASSPPGGQPQHFGDGTRLSIL.

The chain joins TRBV7-2 to TRBJ1-4, with 7 positions matching TRBD1. The CDR3 is made up of 14 amino acids. The V gene end was trimmed by 3 bases and the J gene end by 4 bases; junction bases not matched to a gene: 2. Germline-derived CDR1 and CDR2 are SGHTA and FQGNSA. CDR3: CASSFRDSNEKLFF. Written as DNA, the CDR3 is TGTGCCAGCAGCTTCCGGGACAGTAATGAAAAACTGTTTTTT.

The genes are TRBV9 and TRBJ1-6; tentative D call: TRBD1 (5 bases). The CDR3 spans 16 residues. CDR1 is SGDLS and CDR2 is YYNGEE in the germline V gene. The V end lost 4 bases, the J end lost 3 bases, and 14 bases lay between the germline ends. The CDR3 DNA reads TGTGCCAGCAGCCCCGGGGGGGGAGACTATAATTCACCCCTCCACTTT. Encoded protein: CASSPGGGDYNSPLHF.

This chain uses TRBV18 with TRBJ1-2, with D tentatively TRBD1 (6 bases). The V end was cut by 3 bases, the J end by 6 bases, with 23 bases between. Germline V gene lookup returns CDR1 KGHSH and CDR2 LQKENI. The CDR3 contains 17 residues. The CDR3 loop is CASSPEGVQGNVNGYTF. Here the CDR3 DNA reads TGTGCCAGCTCACCTGAGGGAGTACAGGGAAATGTCAATGGCTACACCTTC.

The chain employs TRBV5-8 and TRBJ1-1; D remains unclear. The CDR3 contains 14 residues. Germline CDR1 and CDR2: SGHTS and YDEGEE. The V and J ends lost 4 bases and 4 bases respectively, with 14 bases between them. The CDR3 DNA follows: TGTGCCAGCAGCCATGGAAGTCGGGGCACTGAAGCTTTCTTT. This encodes CASSHGSRGTEAFF.

The chain couples TRBV4-1 to TRBJ2-1, with a possible D match to TRBD2 (6 bases). This CDR3 contains 15 residues. With 2 bases removed from V and 4 bases from J, the gap between germline ends came to 12 bases. CDR1 and CDR2 from the germline V gene are MGHRA and YSYEKL. Here the CDR3 reads CASSQWGEPYNEQFF. CDR3 nucleotides: TGCGCCAGCAGCCAATGGGGGGAACCATACAATGAGCAGTTCTTC.

The V gene is TRBV10-3, the J gene TRBJ2-7; D possibly corresponds to TRBD1 (6 bases). Germline CDR1 is ENHRY and CDR2 is SYGVKD. This CDR3 is 14 amino acids long. The V end lost 6 bases, the J end lost 1 base, and 13 bases lay between the germline ends. The chain's CDR3 is CAISDRQVSYEQYF. DNA for the CDR3: TGTGCCATCAGCGACCGACAGGTTTCCTACGAGCAGTACTTC.